The 30 T cell receptor beta chains below come from one sample, sequenced in a study of CD8 T cells in ankylosing spondylitis. No antigen has been identified for these receptors. Study-level points and caveats: Ankylosing spondylitis blood appeared to carry a characteristic TCR beta motif of fewer than 10 highly homologous variants.

Each CDR3 protein is one row after TCRdb ran MiXCR on the 5' RACE reads. The data hold over 600,000 distinct CDR3 sequences, with around 17% observed a single time. Sequenced material: blood, either unsorted or a sorted T cell fraction (not recorded which). These receptors originate from a male donor with ankylosing spondylitis.

The chain combines TRBV20-1 with TRBJ2-2, with TRBD2 as a possible D gene (6 bases). This CDR3 comprises 17 residues. Germline V gene lookup returns CDR1 DFQATT and CDR2 SNEGSKA (reference sequence). V was cut by 1 base and J by 3 bases, with 18 bases left in between. The CDR3 is CSARALPGLSYTGELFF. CDR3 nucleotides: TGCAGTGCTAGAGCCCTACCGGGACTTTCTTACACCGGGGAGCTGTTTTTT.

This chain links TRBV12-3 or TRBV12-4 with TRBJ1-1; D is undetermined. The CDR3 runs 11 residues. V shed 4 bases and J shed 11 bases, with 11 bases lying between them. As DNA, the CDR3 is TGTGCCAGCAGTTCGGACCGGCGGGCTTTCTTT. It translates to CASSSDRRAFF.

This clonotype was detected only a few times. CDR3 protein: CASSPSEVGLWYQETQYF. In DNA form, the CDR3 reads TGCGCCAGCAGCCCCTCGGAGGTTGGACTATGGTACCAAGAGACCCAGTACTTC. The chain uses TRBV4-1 and TRBJ2-5; D is perhaps TRBD2 (6 bases). CDR1 MGHRA and CDR2 YSYEKL come from the germline V gene. V was pared by 4 bases and J by 0 bases, with 21 bases between. The CDR3 consists of 18 residues.

This clonotype has a single count. The rearrangement joins TRBV6-1 to TRBJ2-5, with TRBD1 matching 7 bases. J gave up 2 bases and V 8 bases, and 14 bases lay outside the gene matches. CDR3 size: 16 residues. Germline V gene lookup returns CDR1 MNHNS and CDR2 SASEGT. The CDR3: CASSRSGQNSQETQYF. CDR3 DNA: TGTGCCAGCTCCCGATCGGGACAGAATTCACAAGAGACCCAGTACTTC.

The V and J genes are TRBV6-1 and TRBJ2-1, with D possibly matching TRBD2 (5 bases). The CDR3 extends over 14 amino acids. V lost 10 bases to trimming and J lost 2 bases, with 15 bases between them. Looked up from germline, CDR1 is MNHNS and CDR2 is SASEGT. CDR3 coding DNA: TGTGCCACCCAAGATGACGGGACCTACAATGAGCAGTTCTTC. Its translation: CATQDDGTYNEQFF.

The V gene is TRBV12-3 or TRBV12-4, the J gene TRBJ2-2, with 8 bases aligning to TRBD2. Trimming removed 3 bases from V and 0 bases from J; junction bases left unmatched: 9. The CDR3 sequence is 18 residues long. The CDR3 region is CASSFIYMGLANTGELFF. CDR3 DNA sequence: TGTGCCAGCAGTTTTATCTATATGGGACTAGCGAACACCGGGGAGCTGTTTTTT.

The gene calls are TRBV6-5 and TRBJ2-2; D is uncertain. The CDR3 has 11 amino acids. Germline loops: CDR1 MNHEY, CDR2 SVGAGI. The germline V and J ends were trimmed by 6 bases and 5 bases, with 4 bases remaining between them. The CDR3 DNA follows: TGTGCCAGCAGATGGACCGGGGAGCTGTTTTTT. Translation gives CASRWTGELFF.

This clonotype was observed a handful of times. The chain joins TRBV28 to TRBJ1-2; D gene ambiguous. V lost 5 bases to trimming and J lost 7 bases, with 20 bases between them. Germline V gene lookup returns CDR1 MDHEN and CDR2 SYDVKM. The CDR3 is made up of 15 amino acids. This CDR3 is CASSTLTDPKGGYTF. The CDR3 DNA follows: TGTGCCAGCAGTACGCTTACCGACCCCAAGGGTGGCTACACCTTC.

This clonotype was seen more than once but under ten times. This chain links TRBV29-1 with TRBJ1-2, with D perhaps matching TRBD1 (6 bases). The CDR3 consists of 13 residues. Trimming stripped 6 bases from V and 8 bases from J, with 19 bases between. Looked up from germline, CDR1 is SQVTM and CDR2 is ANQGSEA. CDR3 in amino acids: CSVVLGGIQGYTF. CDR3 nucleotide sequence: TGCAGCGTAGTCTTAGGGGGGATTCAAGGCTACACCTTC.

This clonotype was recorded a few times. The J gene is TRBJ2-3, the V gene TRBV7-9; the D gene is possibly TRBD1 (6 bases). The CDR3 runs to 17 residues. Germline values: CDR1 SEHNR, CDR2 FQNEAQ (reference sequence). The ends were cut back, 1 base at V and 3 bases at J, with 17 bases in the middle. In DNA, the CDR3 is TGTGCCAGCAGCTTAGATGGTCAGGGGCTTCGAACAGATACGCAGTATTTT. As protein: CASSLDGQGLRTDTQYF.

CDR3 protein: CASSGTGEQYF. CDR3 in DNA: TGTGCCAGCAGCGGGACAGGCGAGCAGTACTTC. This chain links TRBV6-5 with TRBJ2-7, with 8 positions matching TRBD1. Germline CDR1 is MNHEY and CDR2 is SVGAGI. V lost 6 bases and J lost 6; bases outside the gene matches: 1. The length of the CDR3 is 11 residues.

This clonotype was seen only a few times. The chain joins TRBV7-9 to TRBJ2-3; 7 bases map to TRBD1. Germline loops: CDR1 SEHNR, CDR2 FQNEAQ (reference sequence). The CDR3 is made up of 17 amino acids. With 2 bases clipped from V and 2 bases from J, the junction kept 10 bases outside the gene matches. This chain's CDR3 is CASSLNRTGQTTDTQYF. DNA of the CDR3: TGTGCCAGCAGCTTAAATCGAACGGGACAGACCACAGATACGCAGTATTTT.

The chain employs TRBV4-2 and TRBJ1-4; 10 bases match TRBD1. This CDR3 region has 17 residues. After removal of 1 base from V and 7 bases from J, the junction contained 9 bases not matched to a gene. CDR1 is LGHNA and CDR2 is YNFKEQ in the germline V gene. CDR3 protein: CASSQVGPGTGVEKLFF. The CDR3 coding sequence is TGTGCCAGCAGCCAAGTAGGGCCCGGGACAGGGGTTGAAAAACTGTTTTTT.

This clonotype was picked up a small number of times. The rearrangement links TRBV14 to TRBJ1-1; D gene ambiguous. Germline CDR1 reads SGHDN; CDR2 reads FVKESK. V lost 4 bases, J lost 1 base, and 13 bases lay in between. This CDR3 is 15 amino acids long. CDR3 sequence reads: CASSPGWRTNTEAFF. In DNA, the CDR3 is TGTGCCAGCAGCCCAGGTTGGCGGACGAACACTGAAGCTTTCTTT.

The rearrangement links TRBV25-1 to TRBJ2-7, with a possible D match to TRBD2 (7 bases). CDR1 and CDR2 from the germline V gene are MGHDK and SYGVNS. V lost 8 bases and J lost 2, with 16 bases in between. The CDR3 is made up of 14 amino acids. As DNA, the CDR3 is TGTGCCAGCGCTAAGGGGGGGAATACCTACGAGCAGTACTTC. Protein sequence: CASAKGGNTYEQYF.

The chain recombines TRBV20-1 with TRBJ1-5; 8 bases agree with TRBD1. The germline V gene has CDR1 DFQATT and CDR2 SNEGSKA (reference sequence). Germline trimming cut 4 bases from V and 2 bases from J; bases unmatched to any gene: 4. This CDR3 is 14 amino acids long. CDR3 sequence: CSAKDRVGNQPQHF. The CDR3 DNA reads as TGCAGTGCTAAGGACAGGGTTGGCAATCAGCCCCAGCATTTT.

This clonotype was observed a handful of times. Relative to the germline gene, one junction end is altered; a read error may explain this. The chain links TRBV7-7 to TRBJ2-2, with TRBD2 as a possible D gene (7 bases). The CDR3 is 18 amino acids. Germline CDR1 reads SSHAT; CDR2 reads FNYEAQ (reference sequence). CDR3 amino acids: CASSIEDWGGPNTGELFF. The CDR3 DNA sequence: TGTGCTAGCAGCATAGAGGATTGGGGGGGGCCCAACACCGGGGAGCTGTTTTTT. The full variable domain, rest sourced from reference TRBV7-7 and TRBJ2-2, is GAGVSQSPRYKVTKRGQDVTLRCDPISSHATLYWYQQALGQGPEFLTYFNYEAQPDKSGLPSDRFSAERPEGSISTLTIQRTEQRDSAMYRCASSIEDWGGPNTGELFFGEGSRLTVL.

The chain uses TRBV27 and TRBJ2-7; D might be TRBD1 (5 bases). In germline, CDR1 is MNHEY, CDR2 SMNVEV (reference sequence). The germline V and J ends were trimmed by 8 bases and 0 bases, with 20 bases remaining between them. The CDR3 is 16 amino acids. The DNA for the CDR3 is TGTGCCAGCGTAAAATCAGGGTCCCGAGCCTCCTACGAGCAGTACTTC. Translation gives CASVKSGSRASYEQYF.

The V call is TRBV20-1, the J call TRBJ2-1; D not resolved. Germline-derived CDR1 and CDR2 are DFQATT and SNEGSKA (reference sequence). The V and J ends lost 5 bases and 4 bases respectively, with 18 bases between them. There are 15 residues in the CDR3. This CDR3 reads CSALGTFQTYNEQFF. In DNA form, the CDR3 reads TGCAGTGCTCTGGGCACCTTCCAAACATACAATGAGCAGTTCTTC.

The V and J genes are TRBV2 and TRBJ2-5; D is possibly TRBD2 (6 bases). The germline V gene has CDR1 SNHLY and CDR2 FYNNEI. The CDR3 runs 17 residues. V lost 5 bases to trimming and J lost 5 bases, with 24 bases between them. The CDR3 loop reads CASSSPSGREETETQYF. In DNA, the CDR3 is TGTGCCAGCAGTTCACCCAGCGGGCGGGAAGAGACGGAGACCCAGTACTTC.

The CDR3 DNA reads TGCAGTGCTAGGTACTTGGCGAGCTCCTACGAGCAGTACTTC. This sequence encodes CSARYLASSYEQYF. This chain connects TRBV20-1 to TRBJ2-7; no clear D gene. The germline CDR1 and CDR2 sequences are DFQATT and SNEGSKA (reference sequence). Trimming took off 3 bases at V and 0 bases at J, with 12 bases between the two ends. The CDR3 consists of 14 residues.

This clonotype was seen repeatedly, ten times or more. The gene calls are TRBV15 and TRBJ2-1; 11 positions match TRBD1. Looked up from germline, CDR1 is LNHNV and CDR2 is YYDKDF (reference sequence). The V segment lost 2 bases and the J segment 6 bases; nucleotides outside the gene matches: 3. This CDR3 comprises 15 residues. The CDR3 bases are TGTGCCACCAGCAGACGGACAGGGGGCCCCAATGAGCAGTTCTTC. Translated, it gives CATSRRTGGPNEQFF.

The chain joins TRBV20-1 to TRBJ1-1, with 10 bases aligning to TRBD1. Germline assignment: CDR1 DFQATT and CDR2 SNEGSKA (reference sequence). The ends lost 3 bases at V and 10 bases at J; junction bases unmatched: 14. The CDR3 covers 15 residues. The CDR3 reads CSARTPGTGESGAFF. The CDR3 DNA reads as TGCAGTGCTAGGACCCCCGGGACAGGGGAGTCCGGAGCTTTCTTT.

V and J are TRBV7-9 and TRBJ2-3; perhaps TRBD2 as D (6 bases). CDR1 and CDR2 from the germline V gene are SEHNR and FQNEAQ (reference sequence). V was cut by 2 bases and J by 3 bases, with 12 bases left in between. This CDR3 has 15 amino acids. CDR3 nucleotide sequence: TGTGCCAGCAGCTTACATCCGGGAGAGACAGATACGCAGTATTTT. Translated, it gives CASSLHPGETDTQYF.

This clonotype was counted a few times. The chain combines TRBV5-6 with TRBJ2-1; D unclear. This CDR3 is built from 15 residues. Germline values: CDR1 SGHDT, CDR2 YYEEEE. Deletions cut 4 bases from V and 2 bases from J, with 13 bases between. CDR3 in amino acids: CASSPPTTPYNEQFF. DNA of the CDR3: TGTGCCAGCAGCCCCCCTACTACACCCTACAATGAGCAGTTCTTC. The entire variable domain, with the rest obtained from reference TRBV5-6 and TRBJ2-1, is as follows: DAGVTQSPTHLIKTRGQQVTLRCSPKSGHDTVSWYQQALGQGPQFIFQYYEEEERQRGNFPDRFSGHQFPNYSSELNVNALLLGDSALYLCASSPPTTPYNEQFFGPGTRLTVL.

This clonotype was seen repeatedly, ten times or more. The rearrangement uses TRBV7-2 and TRBJ2-7; unclear D gene. Germline assignment: CDR1 SGHTA and CDR2 FQGNSA. The length of the CDR3 is 15 residues. The ends were cut back, 1 base at V and 0 bases at J, with 10 bases in the middle. CDR3 DNA sequence: TGTGCCAGCAGCTTAGAGGAAGGGTCCTCCTACGAGCAGTACTTC. Its protein is CASSLEEGSSYEQYF.

V and J are TRBV11-2 and TRBJ2-3; a possible D gene is TRBD2 (5 bases). Trimming removed 3 bases from V and 4 bases from J, with 14 bases in between. This CDR3 region has 15 residues. Germline values: CDR1 SGHAT, CDR2 FQNNGV. Here the CDR3 DNA reads TGTGCCAGCAGCTTCCGGACGGGGATTGCAGATACGCAGTATTTT. Translating it yields CASSFRTGIADTQYF.

The chain is built from TRBV9 and TRBJ2-3; tentative D call: TRBD1 (5 bases). This CDR3 has 18 amino acids. Trimming removed 0 bases at V and 3 bases at J, with 20 bases between. Germline V gene data show CDR1 as SGDLS and CDR2 as YYNGEE. The CDR3 DNA is TGTGCCAGCAGCGTAGACGTTTTTGTGGGGCCAGAGACAGATACGCAGTATTTT. Encoded protein: CASSVDVFVGPETDTQYF.

This clonotype was found a few times. V is TRBV10-2 and J is TRBJ1-3; 8 nucleotides align to TRBD1. Germline V gene sequence: CDR1 WSHSY, CDR2 SAAADI. The V and J ends lost 10 bases and 4 bases, in that order; junction bases with no gene match: 3. CDR3 length: 12 residues. The CDR3 coding sequence is TGCGCCACCGACAGGGGCGGAAACACCATATATTTT. Protein: CATDRGGNTIYF.

The chain employs TRBV7-3 and TRBJ1-3; D uncertain. V gave up 3 bases and J gave up 2 bases, with 11 bases separating them. This CDR3 contains 15 residues. CDR1 and CDR2 from the germline V gene are SGHTA and FQGTGA. The CDR3 reads CASSFNASPGNTIYF. CDR3 nucleotide sequence: TGTGCCAGCAGCTTTAACGCATCCCCTGGAAACACCATATATTTT.